The rows below give T cell receptor beta chains drawn from one sample of a study of CD8+ T cells in alopecia areata. Libraries were prepared by immunoSEQ multiplex PCR; TCRdb keeps only in-frame clonotypes and omits some of them. The sample holds approximately 98,000 clones, approximately 61% seen once. Sequencing was carried out using NKG2D-low CD8+ T cells sorted from blood. Every receptor here comes from a human donor with alopecia areata. Both conserved end residues are part of each CDR3. Each record gives: V gene, clone size, J gene, D gene, CDR3 protein, CDR3 DNA. A D gene is named only where the DNA matches it firmly. Size is stated for part of the rows, as once, few or many counts, or as a class when the clone is expanded.

V gene: TRBV4-2
clone size: NA
J gene: TRBJ1-5
D gene: NA
CDR3 protein: CASSQAVSQYNQPQHF
CDR3 DNA: TGTGCCAGCAGCCAAGCCGTCAGCCAATACAATCAGCCCCAGCATTTT

V gene: TRBV5-1
clone size: NA
J gene: TRBJ2-7
D gene: TRBD2
CDR3 protein: CASSLSGRSYEQYF
CDR3 DNA: TGCGCCAGCAGTCTTAGCGGGAGGTCCTACGAGCAGTACTTC

V gene: TRBV29-1
clone size: NA
J gene: TRBJ2-7
D gene: NA
CDR3 protein: CSGLSNPREQYF
CDR3 DNA: TGCAGCGGGCTATCTAATCCTAGGGAGCAGTACTTC

V gene: TRBV11-2
clone size: NA
J gene: TRBJ2-5
D gene: NA
CDR3 protein: CASKNEISEAQYF
CDR3 DNA: TGTGCCAGCAAGAACGAGATAAGTGAGGCCCAGTACTTC

V gene: TRBV6-1
clone size: NA
J gene: TRBJ2-3
D gene: NA
CDR3 protein: CASSEWPSTDTQYF
CDR3 DNA: TGTGCCAGCAGTGAATGGCCAAGCACAGATACGCAGTATTTT

V gene: TRBV30
clone size: NA
J gene: TRBJ1-1
D gene: NA
CDR3 protein: CAWSVPGRTEAFF
CDR3 DNA: TGTGCCTGGAGTGTACCAGGGAGGACTGAAGCTTTCTTT

V gene: TRBV5-1
clone size: NA
J gene: TRBJ2-1
D gene: TRBD1
CDR3 protein: CASSIEPGQYFNEQFF
CDR3 DNA: TGCGCCAGCAGTATCGAACCGGGACAGTATTTTAATGAGCAGTTCTTC

V gene: TRBV29-1
clone size: NA
J gene: TRBJ1-2
D gene: NA
CDR3 protein: CSVEDRKEVGYGYTF
CDR3 DNA: TGCAGCGTTGAAGATCGCAAAGAGGTGGGCTATGGCTACACCTTC

V gene: TRBV11-1
clone size: few
J gene: TRBJ1-2
D gene: NA
CDR3 protein: CASSLDPAGGTTYGYTF
CDR3 DNA: TGTGCCAGCAGCTTAGATCCCGCGGGGGGCACAACTTATGGCTACACCTTC

V gene: TRBV7-9
clone size: NA
J gene: TRBJ2-1
D gene: NA
CDR3 protein: CAPTRTYNEQFF
CDR3 DNA: TGTGCCCCCACGCGGACCTACAATGAGCAGTTCTTC

V gene: TRBV7-9
clone size: NA
J gene: TRBJ2-5
D gene: NA
CDR3 protein: CASSLELRGAKETQYF
CDR3 DNA: TGTGCCAGCAGCTTAGAACTCCGGGGGGCTAAAGAGACCCAGTACTTC

V gene: TRBV27
clone size: NA
J gene: TRBJ1-5
D gene: TRBD1
CDR3 protein: CASSRRGPHQPQHF
CDR3 DNA: TGTGCCAGCTCAAGGAGGGGGCCCCATCAGCCCCAGCATTTT

V gene: TRBV7-2
clone size: NA
J gene: TRBJ1-2
D gene: TRBD1
CDR3 protein: CASSLGQIYGYTF
CDR3 DNA: TGTGCCAGCAGCTTGGGACAGATCTATGGCTACACCTTC

V gene: TRBV27
clone size: once
J gene: TRBJ1-2
D gene: NA
CDR3 protein: CASSSTFAGLSYGYTF
CDR3 DNA: TGTGCCAGCAGTTCCACCTTCGCAGGGCTTTCCTATGGCTACACCTTC

V gene: TRBV7-9
clone size: NA
J gene: TRBJ2-1
D gene: NA
CDR3 protein: CASLVGGIANEQFF
CDR3 DNA: TGTGCCAGCCTAGTGGGGGGTATCGCGAATGAGCAGTTCTTC

V gene: TRBV27
clone size: NA
J gene: TRBJ2-3
D gene: TRBD1
CDR3 protein: CASSPGQDTDTQYF
CDR3 DNA: TGTGCCAGCAGTCCGGGACAGGACACAGATACGCAGTATTTT

V gene: TRBV9
clone size: NA
J gene: TRBJ2-5
D gene: TRBD2
CDR3 protein: CASSSRLAGVETQYF
CDR3 DNA: TGTGCCAGCAGCTCACGACTAGCGGGAGTAGAGACCCAGTACTTC

V gene: TRBV11-2
clone size: NA
J gene: TRBJ2-7
D gene: TRBD1
CDR3 protein: CASSYGQGPSYEQYF
CDR3 DNA: TGTGCCAGCAGCTATGGACAGGGCCCTTCCTACGAGCAGTACTTC

V gene: TRBV5-1
clone size: NA
J gene: TRBJ1-1
D gene: TRBD1
CDR3 protein: CASRQGANTEAFF
CDR3 DNA: TGCGCCAGCCGACAGGGGGCGAACACTGAAGCTTTCTTT

V gene: TRBV6-6
clone size: NA
J gene: TRBJ2-2
D gene: NA
CDR3 protein: CASSYSGTGELFF
CDR3 DNA: TGTGCCAGCAGTTACTCGGGCACCGGGGAGCTGTTTTTT

V gene: TRBV7-6
clone size: once
J gene: TRBJ2-5
D gene: NA
CDR3 protein: CASSLGIRETQYF
CDR3 DNA: TGTGCCAGCAGCCTTGGGATAAGGGAGACCCAGTACTTC

V gene: TRBV27
clone size: NA
J gene: TRBJ2-7
D gene: TRBD1
CDR3 protein: CASGQGYEQYF
CDR3 DNA: TGTGCCAGCGGACAGGGATACGAGCAGTACTTC